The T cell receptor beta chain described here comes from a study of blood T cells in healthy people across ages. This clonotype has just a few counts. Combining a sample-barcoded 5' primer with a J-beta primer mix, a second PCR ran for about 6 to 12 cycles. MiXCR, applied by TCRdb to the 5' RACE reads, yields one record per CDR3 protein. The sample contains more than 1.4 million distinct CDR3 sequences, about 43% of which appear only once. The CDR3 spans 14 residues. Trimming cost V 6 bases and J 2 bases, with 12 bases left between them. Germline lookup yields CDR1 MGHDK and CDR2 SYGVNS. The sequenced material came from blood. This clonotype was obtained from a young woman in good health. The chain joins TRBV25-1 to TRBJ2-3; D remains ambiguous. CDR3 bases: TGTGCCAGCAGCCAGGAAGGATACACAGATACGCAGTATTTT. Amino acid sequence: CASSQEGYTDTQYF.